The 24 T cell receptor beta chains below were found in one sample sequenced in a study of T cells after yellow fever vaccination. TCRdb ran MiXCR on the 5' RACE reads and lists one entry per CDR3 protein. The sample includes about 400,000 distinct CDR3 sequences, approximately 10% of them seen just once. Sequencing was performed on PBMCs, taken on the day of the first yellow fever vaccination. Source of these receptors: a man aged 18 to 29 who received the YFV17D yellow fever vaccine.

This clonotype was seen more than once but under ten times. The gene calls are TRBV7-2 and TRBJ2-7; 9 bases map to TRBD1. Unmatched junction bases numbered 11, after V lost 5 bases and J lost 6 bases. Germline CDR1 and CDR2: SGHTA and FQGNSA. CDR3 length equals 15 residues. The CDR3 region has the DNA TGTGCCAGCAGCGTAACAGGGGGCGCTCGGGGCGAGCAGTACTTC. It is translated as CASSVTGGARGEQYF.

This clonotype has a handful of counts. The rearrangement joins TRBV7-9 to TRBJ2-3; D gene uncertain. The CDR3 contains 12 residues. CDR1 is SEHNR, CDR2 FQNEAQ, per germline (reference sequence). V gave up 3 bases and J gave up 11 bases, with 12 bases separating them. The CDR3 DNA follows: TGTGCCAGCAGCTTGGAGCAGCTGCAGCAGTATTTT. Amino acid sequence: CASSLEQLQQYF.

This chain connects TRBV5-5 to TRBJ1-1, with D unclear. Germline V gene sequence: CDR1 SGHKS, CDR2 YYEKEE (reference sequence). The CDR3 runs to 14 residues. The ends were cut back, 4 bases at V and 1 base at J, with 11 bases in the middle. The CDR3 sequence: CASSLGAANTEAFF. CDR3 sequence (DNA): TGTGCCAGCAGCCTTGGAGCAGCGAACACTGAAGCTTTCTTT.

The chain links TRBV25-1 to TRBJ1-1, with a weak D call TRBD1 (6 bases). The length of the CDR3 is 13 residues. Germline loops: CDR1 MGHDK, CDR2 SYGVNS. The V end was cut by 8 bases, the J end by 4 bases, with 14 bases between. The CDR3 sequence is CASGRAGVTEAFF. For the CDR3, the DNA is TGTGCCAGCGGACGGGCAGGGGTCACTGAAGCTTTCTTT. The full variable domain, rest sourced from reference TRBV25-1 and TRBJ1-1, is EADIYQTPRYLVIGTGKKITLECSQTMGHDKMYWYQQDPGMELHLIHYSYGVNSTEKGDLSSESTVSRIRTEHFPLTLESARPSHTSQYLCASGRAGVTEAFFGQGTRLTVV.

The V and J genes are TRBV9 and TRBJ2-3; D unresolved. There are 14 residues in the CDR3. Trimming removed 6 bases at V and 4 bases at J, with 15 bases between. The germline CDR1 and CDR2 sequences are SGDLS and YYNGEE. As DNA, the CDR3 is TGTGCCAGCACCCTGGGCAGCCCGGCAGATACGCAGTATTTT. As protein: CASTLGSPADTQYF.

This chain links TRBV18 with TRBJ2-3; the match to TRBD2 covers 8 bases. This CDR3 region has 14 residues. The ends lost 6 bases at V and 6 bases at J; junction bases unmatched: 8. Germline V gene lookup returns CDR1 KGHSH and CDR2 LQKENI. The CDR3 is CASSSPGGPDTQYF. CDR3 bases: TGTGCCAGCTCGTCGCCGGGGGGGCCTGATACGCAGTATTTT. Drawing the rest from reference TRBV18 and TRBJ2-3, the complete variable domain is NAGVMQNPRHLVRRRGQEARLRCSPMKGHSHVYWYRQLPEEGLKFMVYLQKENIIDESGMPKERFSAEFPKEGPSILRIQQVVRGDSAAYFCASSSPGGPDTQYFGPGTRLTVL.

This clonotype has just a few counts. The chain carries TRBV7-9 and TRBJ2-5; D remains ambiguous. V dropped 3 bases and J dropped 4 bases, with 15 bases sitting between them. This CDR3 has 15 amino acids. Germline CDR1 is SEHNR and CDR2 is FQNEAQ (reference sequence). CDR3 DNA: TGTGCCAGCAGCTTTAGTCGGCTCGGCAGAGAGACCCAGTACTTC. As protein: CASSFSRLGRETQYF.

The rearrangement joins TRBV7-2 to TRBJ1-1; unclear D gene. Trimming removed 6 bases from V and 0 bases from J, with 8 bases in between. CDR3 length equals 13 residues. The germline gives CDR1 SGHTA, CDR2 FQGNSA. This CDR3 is CASSYTVNTEAFF. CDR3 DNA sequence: TGTGCCAGCAGTTATACAGTGAACACTGAAGCTTTCTTT.

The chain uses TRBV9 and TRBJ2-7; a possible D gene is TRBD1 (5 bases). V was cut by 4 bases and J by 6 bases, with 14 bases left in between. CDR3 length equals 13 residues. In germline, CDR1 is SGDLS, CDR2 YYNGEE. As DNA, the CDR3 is TGTGCCAGCAGCCCCTCAGGGAAGGGCGAGCAGTACTTC. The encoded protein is CASSPSGKGEQYF.

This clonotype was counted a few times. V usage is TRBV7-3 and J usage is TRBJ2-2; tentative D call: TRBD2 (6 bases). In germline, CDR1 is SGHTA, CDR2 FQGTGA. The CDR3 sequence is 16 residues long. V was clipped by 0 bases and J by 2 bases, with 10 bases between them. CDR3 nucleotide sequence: TGTGCCAGCAGCTTAACGGCTAGCGCTAACACCGGGGAGCTGTTTTTT. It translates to CASSLTASANTGELFF.

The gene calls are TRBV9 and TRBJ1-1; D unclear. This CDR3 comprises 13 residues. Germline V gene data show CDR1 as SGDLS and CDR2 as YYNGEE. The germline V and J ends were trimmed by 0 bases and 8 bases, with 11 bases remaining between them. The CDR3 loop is CASSVALDTEAFF. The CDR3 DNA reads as TGTGCCAGCAGCGTAGCTCTGGATACAGAAGCTTTCTTT.

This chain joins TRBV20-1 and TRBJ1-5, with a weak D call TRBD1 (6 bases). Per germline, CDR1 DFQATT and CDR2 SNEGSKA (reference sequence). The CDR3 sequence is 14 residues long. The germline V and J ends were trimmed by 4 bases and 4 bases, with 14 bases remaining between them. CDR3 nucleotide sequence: TGCAGTGCTAAAGGGGGGGCCCCGAATCAGCCCCAGCATTTT. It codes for CSAKGGAPNQPQHF.

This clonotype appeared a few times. CDR3 sequence: CASSQDGGLREKLFF. The CDR3 DNA is TGCGCCAGCAGCCAAGATGGGGGGTTACGGGAAAAACTGTTTTTT. The chain employs TRBV4-3 and TRBJ1-4; D may be TRBD1 (5 bases). This CDR3 comprises 15 residues. Trimming removed 0 bases from V and 8 bases from J, with 13 bases in between. CDR1 is LGHNA, CDR2 YSLEER, per germline.

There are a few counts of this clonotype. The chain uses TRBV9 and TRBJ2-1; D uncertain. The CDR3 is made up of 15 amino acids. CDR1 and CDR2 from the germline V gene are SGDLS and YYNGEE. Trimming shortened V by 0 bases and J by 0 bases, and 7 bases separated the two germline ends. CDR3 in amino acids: CASSVGPPSYNEQFF. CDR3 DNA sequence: TGTGCCAGCAGCGTAGGTCCCCCCTCCTACAATGAGCAGTTCTTC.

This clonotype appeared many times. CDR3 coding DNA: TGTGCCAGCAGCTTAGGAGACAGAGATTCACCCCTCCACTTT. It specifies CASSLGDRDSPLHF. This chain uses TRBV7-9 with TRBJ1-6; possibly TRBD1 for D (5 bases). The CDR3 contains 14 residues. Germline V lookup: CDR1 SEHNR, CDR2 FQNEAQ (reference sequence). Trimming took 1 base from V and 8 from J, leaving 9 bases between them.

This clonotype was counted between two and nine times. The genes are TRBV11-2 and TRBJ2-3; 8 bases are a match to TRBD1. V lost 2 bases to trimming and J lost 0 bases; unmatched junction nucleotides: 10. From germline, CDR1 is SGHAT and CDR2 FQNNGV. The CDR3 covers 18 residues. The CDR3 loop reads CASSLSTGGGLSTDTQYF. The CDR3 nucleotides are TGTGCCAGCAGCTTATCAACAGGGGGTGGTCTGAGCACAGATACGCAGTATTTT.

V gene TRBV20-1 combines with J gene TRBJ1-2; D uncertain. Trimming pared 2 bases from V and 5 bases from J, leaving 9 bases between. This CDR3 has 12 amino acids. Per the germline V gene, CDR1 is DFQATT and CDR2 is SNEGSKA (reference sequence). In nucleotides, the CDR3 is TGCAGTGCTAGACATCGCGGGTATGGCTACACCTTC. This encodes CSARHRGYGYTF.

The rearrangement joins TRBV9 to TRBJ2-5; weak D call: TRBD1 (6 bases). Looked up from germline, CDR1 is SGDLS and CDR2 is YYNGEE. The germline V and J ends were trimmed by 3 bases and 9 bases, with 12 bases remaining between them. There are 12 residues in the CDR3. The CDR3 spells CASSATGRPQYF. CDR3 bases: TGTGCCAGCAGCGCGACAGGCCGCCCCCAGTACTTC.

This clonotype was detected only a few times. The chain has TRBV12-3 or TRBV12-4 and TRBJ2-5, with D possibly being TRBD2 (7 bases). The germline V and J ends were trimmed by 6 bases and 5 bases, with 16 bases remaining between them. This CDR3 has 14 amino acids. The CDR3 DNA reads TGTGCCAGCAGCCCCGGCGGGGGCGGGGAGACCCAGTACTTC. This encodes CASSPGGGGETQYF.

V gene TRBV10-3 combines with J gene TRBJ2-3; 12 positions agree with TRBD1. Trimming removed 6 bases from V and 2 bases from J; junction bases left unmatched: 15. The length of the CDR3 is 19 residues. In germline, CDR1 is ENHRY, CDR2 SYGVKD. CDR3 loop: CAIRTGTGGAATLTDTQYF. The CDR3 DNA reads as TGTGCCATCAGGACCGGGACAGGGGGCGCGGCCACCCTCACAGATACGCAGTATTTT.

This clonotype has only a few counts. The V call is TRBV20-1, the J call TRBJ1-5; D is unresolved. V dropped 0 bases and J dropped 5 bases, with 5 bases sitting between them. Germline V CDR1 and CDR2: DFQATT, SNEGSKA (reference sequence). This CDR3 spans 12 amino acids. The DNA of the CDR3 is TGCAGTGCTAGAGATCCCGATCAGCCCCAGCATTTT. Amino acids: CSARDPDQPQHF.

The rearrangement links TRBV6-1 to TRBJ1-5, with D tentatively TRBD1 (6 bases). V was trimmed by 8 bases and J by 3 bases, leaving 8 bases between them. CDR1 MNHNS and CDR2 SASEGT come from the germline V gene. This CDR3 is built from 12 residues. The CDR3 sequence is CASGQINQPQHF. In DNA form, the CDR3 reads TGTGCCAGCGGACAGATCAATCAGCCCCAGCATTTT.

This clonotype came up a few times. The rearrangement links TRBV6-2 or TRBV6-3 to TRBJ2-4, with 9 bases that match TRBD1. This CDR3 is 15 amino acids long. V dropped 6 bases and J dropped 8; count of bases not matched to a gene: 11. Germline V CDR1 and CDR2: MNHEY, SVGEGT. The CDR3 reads CASRTGDRAKDIQYF. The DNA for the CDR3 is TGTGCCAGCAGAACCGGGGACAGGGCGAAAGACATTCAGTACTTC.

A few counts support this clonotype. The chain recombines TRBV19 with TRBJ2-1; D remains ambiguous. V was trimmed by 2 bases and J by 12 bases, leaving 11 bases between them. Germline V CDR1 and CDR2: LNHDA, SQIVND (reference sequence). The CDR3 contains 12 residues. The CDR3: CASSISIDGQFF. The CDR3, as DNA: TGTGCCAGTAGTATATCTATCGACGGGCAGTTCTTC.